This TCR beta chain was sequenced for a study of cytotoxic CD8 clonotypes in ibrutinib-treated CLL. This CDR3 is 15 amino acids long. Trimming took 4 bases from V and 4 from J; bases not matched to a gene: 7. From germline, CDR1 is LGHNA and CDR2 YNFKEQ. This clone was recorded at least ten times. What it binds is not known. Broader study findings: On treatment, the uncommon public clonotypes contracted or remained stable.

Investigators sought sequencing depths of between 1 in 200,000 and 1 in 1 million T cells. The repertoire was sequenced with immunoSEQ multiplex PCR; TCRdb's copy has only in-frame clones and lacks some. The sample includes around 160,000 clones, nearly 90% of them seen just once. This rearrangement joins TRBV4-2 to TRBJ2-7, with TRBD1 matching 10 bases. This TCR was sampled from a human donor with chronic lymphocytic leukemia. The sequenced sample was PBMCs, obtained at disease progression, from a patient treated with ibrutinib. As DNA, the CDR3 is TGTGCCAGCAGCCGGGCCGAGGGACAGGGGTACGAGCAGTACTTC. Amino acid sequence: CASSRAEGQGYEQYF.